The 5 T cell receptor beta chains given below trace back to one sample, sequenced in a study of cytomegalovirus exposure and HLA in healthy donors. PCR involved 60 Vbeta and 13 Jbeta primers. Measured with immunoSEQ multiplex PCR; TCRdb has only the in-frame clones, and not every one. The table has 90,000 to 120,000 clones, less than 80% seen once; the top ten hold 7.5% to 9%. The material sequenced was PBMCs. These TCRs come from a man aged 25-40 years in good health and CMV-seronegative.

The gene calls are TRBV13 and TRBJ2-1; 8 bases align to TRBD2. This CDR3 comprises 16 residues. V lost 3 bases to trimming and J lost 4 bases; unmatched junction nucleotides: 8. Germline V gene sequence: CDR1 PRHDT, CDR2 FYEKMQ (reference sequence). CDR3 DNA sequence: TGTGCCAGCAGCTTCCTTACGGGGGGGCTATACAATGAGCAGTTCTTC. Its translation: CASSFLTGGLYNEQFF.

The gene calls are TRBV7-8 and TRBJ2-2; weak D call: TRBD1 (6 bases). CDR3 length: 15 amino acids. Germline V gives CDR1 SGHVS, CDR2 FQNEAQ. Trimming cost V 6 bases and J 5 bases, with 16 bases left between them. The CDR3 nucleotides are TGTGCCAGCAGTCCCCCCACAGGGCGGACCGGGGAGCTGTTTTTT. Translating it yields CASSPPTGRTGELFF. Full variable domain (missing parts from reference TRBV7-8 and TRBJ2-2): GAGVSQSPRYKVAKRGQDVALRCDPISGHVSLFWYQQALGQGPEFLTYFQNEAQLDKSGLPSDRFFAERPEGSVSTLKIQRTQQEDSAVYLCASSPPTGRTGELFFGEGSRLTVL.

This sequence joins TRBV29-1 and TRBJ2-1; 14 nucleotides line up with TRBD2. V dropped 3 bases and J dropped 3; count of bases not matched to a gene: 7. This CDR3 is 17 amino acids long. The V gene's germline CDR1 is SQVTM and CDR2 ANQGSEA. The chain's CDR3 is CSVEGLAGASDYNEQFF. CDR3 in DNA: TGCAGCGTTGAGGGACTAGCGGGAGCCTCGGACTACAATGAGCAGTTCTTC.

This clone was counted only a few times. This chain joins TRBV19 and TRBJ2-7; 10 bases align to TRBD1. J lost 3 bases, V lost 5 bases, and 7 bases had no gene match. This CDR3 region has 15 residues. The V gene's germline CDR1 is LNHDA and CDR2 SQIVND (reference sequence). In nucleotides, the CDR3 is TGTGCCAGTAGTGTCCAGAGGACAGGGGGCTACGAGCAGTACTTC. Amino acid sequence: CASSVQRTGGYEQYF.

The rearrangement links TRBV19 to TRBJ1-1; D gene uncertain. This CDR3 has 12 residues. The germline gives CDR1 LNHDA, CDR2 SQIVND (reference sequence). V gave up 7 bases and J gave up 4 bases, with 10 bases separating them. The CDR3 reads CASNFPGTEAFF. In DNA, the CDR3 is TGTGCCAGTAATTTCCCCGGCACTGAAGCTTTCTTT.